This T cell receptor (beta chain) originates from a study of T cell responses to AZD1222 COVID-19 vaccine. Study details: Analyses pooled second doses at about 4 or about 12 weeks. Study results and limitations: Spike-specific TCR breadth and depth both grew after two AZD1222 doses.

Data came from immunoSEQ multiplex PCR; TCRdb stores just in-frame clones and leaves some out. The table includes about 150,000 clones, more than 85% detected once. Points on this clone: The antigen remains undetermined.

CDR1 LNHDA and CDR2 SQIVND come from the germline V gene (reference sequence). Trimming left V 3 bases short and J 4 bases short, with 12 bases between. This CDR3 spans 14 amino acids. The chain joins TRBV19 to TRBJ2-5; D may match TRBD1 or TRBD2 (5 bases each). Material: peripheral blood, obtained on day 0 of AZD1222 vaccination. This sequence originates from an adult in good health. CDR3 DNA: TGTGCCAGTAGTATTGGCTGGGGGTCAGAGACCCAGTACTTC. As protein: CASSIGWGSETQYF.